The 28 T cell receptor beta chains in this list originate from one sample, sequenced in a study of blood T cells in healthy people across ages. The second PCR ran about 6 to 11 cycles with a sample-barcoded 5' primer and J-beta primers. TCRdb itself ran the 5' RACE reads through MiXCR, one entry per CDR3 protein. Here the sample spans around 800,000 distinct CDR3 sequences, around 62% being singletons. Sequenced input: blood. These receptors originate from a man aged 25 to 40 in good health.

V gene TRBV24-1 combines with J gene TRBJ2-3, with D perhaps being TRBD1 or TRBD2 (6 bases each). In germline, CDR1 is KGHDR, CDR2 SFDVKD. Trimming took 3 bases from V and 2 from J, leaving 11 bases between them. The CDR3 runs 15 residues. CDR3 sequence: CATSDPGGPTDTQYF. In nucleotides, the CDR3 is TGTGCCACCAGTGATCCCGGGGGCCCCACAGATACGCAGTATTTT.

J is TRBJ2-1 and V is TRBV10-3, with 12 positions matching TRBD2. Unmatched junction bases numbered 7, after V lost 7 bases and J lost 0 bases. This CDR3 comprises 17 residues. CDR1 and CDR2 from the germline V gene are ENHRY and SYGVKD. CDR3 coding DNA: TGTGCCATCAATCCCACTAGCGGGGGGAGCTCCTACAATGAGCAGTTCTTC. Protein: CAINPTSGGSSYNEQFF.

This chain uses TRBV30 with TRBJ1-2, with D unresolved. The CDR3 totals 14 residues. V was pared by 0 bases and J by 2 bases, with 10 bases between. Per germline, CDR1 GTSNPN and CDR2 SVGIG (reference sequence). CDR3 bases: TGTGCCTGGAGTGTACTGGGTAGGAACTATGGCTACACCTTC. This gives the protein CAWSVLGRNYGYTF.

This chain uses TRBV20-1 with TRBJ2-4, with 7 positions matching TRBD1. The closer fit of TRBJ2-5 to the DNA end suggests the J call may be wrong. Germline loops: CDR1 DFQATT, CDR2 SNEGSKA (reference sequence). There are 13 residues in the CDR3. This CDR3 reads CSAFTGAQETQYF. CDR3 sequence (DNA): TGCAGTGCCTTTACAGGGGCCCAAGAGACCCAGTACTTC.

In its sample, this clonotype was seen many times. The rearrangement joins TRBV6-5 to TRBJ2-6; D is uncertain. The CDR3 loop spans 16 amino acids. V was trimmed by 2 bases and J by 0 bases, leaving 8 bases between them. The germline V gene encodes CDR1 MNHEY and CDR2 SVGAGI. Here the CDR3 reads CASSYDVDSGANVLTF. The CDR3 coding sequence is TGTGCCAGCAGTTACGATGTAGACTCTGGGGCCAACGTCCTGACTTTC.

V usage is TRBV27 and J usage is TRBJ2-7; D unclear. The germline V gene has CDR1 MNHEY and CDR2 SMNVEV (reference sequence). V lost 6 bases, J lost 4 bases, and 13 bases lay in between. The length of the CDR3 is 13 residues. The CDR3 DNA reads as TGTGCCAGCAGACCATTGGACGCTTACGAGCAGTACTTC. Amino acids: CASRPLDAYEQYF.

V and J are TRBV29-1 and TRBJ1-2, with D possibly being TRBD1 (6 bases). Looked up from germline, CDR1 is SQVTM and CDR2 is ANQGSEA. This CDR3 contains 16 residues. Trimming shortened V by 5 bases and J by 3 bases, and 22 bases separated the two germline ends. CDR3 DNA sequence: TGCAGCGTTAGTCACCCGTGGGGGGCCGGGGACTATGGCTACACCTTC. Its translation is CSVSHPWGAGDYGYTF. Complete variable domain (other parts from reference TRBV29-1 and TRBJ1-2): SAVISQKPSRDICQRGTSLTIQCQVDSQVTMMFWYRQQPGQSLTLIATANQGSEATYESGFVIDKFPISRPNLTFSTLTVSNMSPEDSSIYLCSVSHPWGAGDYGYTFGSGTRLTVV.

V gene TRBV10-3 combines with J gene TRBJ2-1; D is unclear. V gave up 3 bases and J gave up 13 bases, with 10 bases separating them. Germline loops: CDR1 ENHRY, CDR2 SYGVKD. The CDR3 sequence is 11 residues long. CDR3 DNA: TGTGCCATCAGTGAAGGAGAGACCCAGTTCTTC. Translated, it gives CAISEGETQFF.

The chain employs TRBV28 and TRBJ2-1; perhaps D is TRBD1 or TRBD2 (5 bases each). The CDR3 contains 19 residues. Germline CDR1 MDHEN, CDR2 SYDVKM. The V gene lost 3 bases and the J gene lost 2 bases, with 23 bases spanning the gap. DNA for the CDR3: TGTGCCAGCAGTTTTACCTCCCGGGGCACACACTTTCCCTACAATGAGCAGTTCTTC. It is translated as CASSFTSRGTHFPYNEQFF.

The chain uses TRBV5-1 and TRBJ2-1; no firm D call. V lost 3 bases, J lost 8 bases, and 9 bases lay in between. Germline V gives CDR1 SGHRS, CDR2 YFSETQ. The CDR3 is made up of 12 amino acids. CDR3 DNA: TGCGCCAGCAGCTCGGATCTCTATGAGCAGTTCTTC. Amino acid sequence: CASSSDLYEQFF.

The chain joins TRBV29-1 to TRBJ2-3; D is perhaps TRBD2 (5 bases). This CDR3 has 15 residues. Trimming took off 4 bases at V and 1 base at J, with 15 bases between the two ends. CDR1 and CDR2 from the germline V gene are SQVTM and ANQGSEA. CDR3 sequence: CSVVVRGIGTDTQYF. In nucleotides, the CDR3 is TGCAGCGTTGTAGTTCGAGGGATTGGCACAGATACGCAGTATTTT.

The chain uses TRBV9 and TRBJ1-2; the D gene is possibly TRBD1 (5 bases). Trimming pared 3 bases from V and 8 bases from J, leaving 23 bases between. The V gene's germline CDR1 is SGDLS and CDR2 YYNGEE. The CDR3 has 16 residues. DNA of the CDR3: TGTGCCAGCAGCGCCTTAGAGGATGGGACTCCAGGGGGCTACACCTTC. Amino acids: CASSALEDGTPGGYTF. The complete variable domain, with remaining parts taken from reference TRBV9 and TRBJ1-2, reads DSGVTQTPKHLITATGQRVTLRCSPRSGDLSVYWYQQSLDQGLQFLIQYYNGEERAKGNILERFSAQQFPDLHSELNLSSLELGDSALYFCASSALEDGTPGGYTFGSGTRLTVV.

This chain joins TRBV30 and TRBJ2-1; a weak D match, TRBD1 (6 bases). The CDR3 covers 14 residues. Trimming cost V 7 bases and J 0 bases, with 13 bases left between them. CDR1 is GTSNPN and CDR2 is SVGIG in the germline V gene (reference sequence). The CDR3: CAFFRDISYNEQFF. The CDR3 nucleotides read TGTGCCTTCTTCCGGGACATCTCCTACAATGAGCAGTTCTTC.

In regard to this clonotype: A read error is possible here, since a much larger clone lies one base away. The V and J genes are TRBV20-1 and TRBJ2-4; D perhaps matches TRBD2 (5 bases). The CDR3 has 13 residues. Germline CDR1 reads DFQATT; CDR2 reads SNEGSKA (reference sequence). The CDR3 nucleotides read TGCGGTGCTCATCGGGATCAAGGTTACATTCAGTACTTC. It is translated as CGAHRDQGYIQYF.

The chain is built from TRBV29-1 and TRBJ1-2, with D possibly TRBD1 on 6 matching bases. V dropped 2 bases and J dropped 4 bases, with 11 bases sitting between them. In germline, CDR1 is SQVTM, CDR2 ANQGSEA. The CDR3 runs to 13 residues. CDR3 DNA sequence: TGCAGCGTTGAAAAGGACAGCCCCTATGGCTACACCTTC. Translated: CSVEKDSPYGYTF.

V usage is TRBV27 and J usage is TRBJ2-3, with D hard to call. V lost 3 bases and J 0 bases, leaving 10 bases between the germline ends. This CDR3 spans 15 amino acids. CDR1 and CDR2 (germline): MNHEY, SMNVEV (reference sequence). CDR3 coding DNA: TGTGCCAGCAGTTTGCTACTTTCTAGCACAGATACGCAGTATTTT. Its protein product is CASSLLLSSTDTQYF.

V gene TRBV6-6 combines with J gene TRBJ1-4; possible D gene TRBD1, 6 bases. The germline CDR1 and CDR2 sequences are MNHNY and SVGAGI (reference sequence). The CDR3 has 15 residues. V lost 5 bases and J 7 bases, leaving 17 bases between the germline ends. The CDR3 DNA sequence: TGTGCCAGCAGTCCGAGGGGGGGCGGTATTGAAAAACTGTTTTTT. This encodes CASSPRGGGIEKLFF.

Only a few counts were recorded for this clonotype. The V gene is TRBV3-1, the J gene TRBJ2-1; no definite D call. Per germline, CDR1 LGHDT and CDR2 YNNKEL (reference sequence). The length of the CDR3 is 19 residues. V was pared by 0 bases and J by 3 bases, with 21 bases between. The CDR3 region is CASSQDTMGFFLSYNEQFF. The CDR3 DNA is TGTGCCAGCAGCCAAGATACTATGGGATTTTTTCTGAGCTACAATGAGCAGTTCTTC.

This clonotype was recorded once. The chain recombines TRBV25-1 with TRBJ1-5, with 12 bases identical to TRBD1. The V gene's germline CDR1 is MGHDK and CDR2 SYGVNS. V lost 3 bases, J lost 6 bases, and 6 bases stayed unmatched. The CDR3 spans 16 residues. The CDR3 is CASSEGQGAFGQPQHF. CDR3 coding DNA: TGTGCCAGCAGTGAGGGACAGGGGGCTTTCGGTCAGCCCCAGCATTTT.

A few counts support this clonotype. The gene calls are TRBV4-3 and TRBJ2-3; TRBD2 matches 13 bases. V shed 0 bases, J shed 8 bases, and the junction held 5 bases outside the gene matches. The CDR3 runs to 16 residues. Germline loops: CDR1 LGHNA, CDR2 YSLEER. DNA of the CDR3: TGCGCCAGCAGCCAAGATACTAGCGGGGGGGTGCGTACGCAGTATTTT. Its translation: CASSQDTSGGVRTQYF.

As to this clonotype: A much larger clonotype is one base distant, so this may be a read error. In DNA form, the CDR3 reads TGTGCCACCAGTGATTACCTTCGTTCGAGGGGAGAGACCCAGTACTTC. It is translated as CATSDYLRSRGETQYF. This chain connects TRBV24-1 to TRBJ2-5; either TRBD1 or TRBD2 may fit D (5 bases each). CDR1 is KGHDR, CDR2 SFDVKD, per germline. The CDR3 length is 16 residues. The V end lost 2 bases, the J end lost 4 bases, and 16 bases lay between the germline ends.

This chain joins TRBV20-1 and TRBJ2-1; perhaps TRBD2 as D (5 bases). Trimming cost V 3 bases and J 12 bases, with 12 bases left between them. The CDR3 contains 11 residues. Germline values: CDR1 DFQATT, CDR2 SNEGSKA (reference sequence). The CDR3, as DNA: TGCAGTGCTAGTTCGGACGCGGGGCAGTTCTTC. It codes for CSASSDAGQFF.

The V call is TRBV28, the J call TRBJ2-4; D is perhaps TRBD1 or TRBD2 (5 bases each). Gene TRBJ2-7 matches the end of the DNA better, so the J call may be wrong. This CDR3 comprises 13 residues. Germline values: CDR1 MDHEN, CDR2 SYDVKM. In DNA form, the CDR3 reads TGTGCCAGCAGCGGGACGTCCACCTACGAGCAGTACTTC. Its translation: CASSGTSTYEQYF.

This clonotype was seen just once. The chain joins TRBV5-1 to TRBJ2-5; D perhaps matches TRBD1 (6 bases). This CDR3 contains 15 residues. The V gene's germline CDR1 is SGHRS and CDR2 YFSETQ. Trimming shortened V by 1 base and J by 2 bases, and 12 bases separated the two germline ends. CDR3 loop: CASSLYGTPQETQYF. CDR3 DNA: TGCGCCAGCAGCTTGTACGGGACACCTCAAGAGACCCAGTACTTC.

The rearrangement links TRBV4-3 to TRBJ2-4; tentatively, D is TRBD2 (6 bases). The end of the DNA fits TRBJ2-5 better, so the J call may be wrong. Germline V gives CDR1 LGHNA, CDR2 YSLEER. The CDR3 consists of 15 residues. CDR3 amino acids: CASSQSGLSQETQYF. The CDR3 region has the DNA TGCGCCAGCAGCCAATCGGGACTGTCCCAAGAGACCCAGTACTTC.

Here the CDR3 reads CASTVDRAGPEQFF. CDR3 DNA: TGTGCCAGCACCGTCGACAGGGCAGGTCCTGAGCAGTTCTTC. The genes are TRBV7-2 and TRBJ2-1, with 7 bases that match TRBD1. Germline lookup yields CDR1 SGHTA and CDR2 FQGNSA. The CDR3 has 14 residues. Unmatched junction bases numbered 12, after V lost 7 bases and J lost 9 bases.

The CDR3 reads CASSPIRTGQETQYF. In nucleotides, the CDR3 is TGTGCCAGCAGTCCCATCAGGACAGGGCAAGAGACCCAGTACTTC. This sequence joins TRBV28 and TRBJ2-5, with 8 bases that match TRBD1. This CDR3 has 15 residues. Germline V CDR1 and CDR2: MDHEN, SYDVKM. The junction had 7 bases not matched to a gene; V was cut back by 5 bases and J by 2 bases.

This clonotype was recorded only once. The genes are TRBV3-1 and TRBJ1-2; D remains ambiguous. CDR1 LGHDT and CDR2 YNNKEL come from the germline V gene (reference sequence). CDR3 length equals 12 residues. Deletions cut 1 base from V and 7 bases from J, with 7 bases between. The DNA of the CDR3 is TGTGCCAGCAGCCAAGGCACGTCTGGCTACACCTTC. The encoded protein is CASSQGTSGYTF.